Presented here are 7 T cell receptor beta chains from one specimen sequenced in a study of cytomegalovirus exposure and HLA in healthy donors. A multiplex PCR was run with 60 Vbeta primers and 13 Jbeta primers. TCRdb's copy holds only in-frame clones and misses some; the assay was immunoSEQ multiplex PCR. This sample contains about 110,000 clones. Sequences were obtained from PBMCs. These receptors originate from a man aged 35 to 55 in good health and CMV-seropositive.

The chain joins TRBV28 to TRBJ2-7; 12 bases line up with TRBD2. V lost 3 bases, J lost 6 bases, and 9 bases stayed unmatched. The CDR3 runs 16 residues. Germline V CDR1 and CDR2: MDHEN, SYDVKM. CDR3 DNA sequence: TGTGCCAGCAGTTTTCCCGGACTAGCGGGAATGGGCGAGCAGTACTTC. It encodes CASSFPGLAGMGEQYF.

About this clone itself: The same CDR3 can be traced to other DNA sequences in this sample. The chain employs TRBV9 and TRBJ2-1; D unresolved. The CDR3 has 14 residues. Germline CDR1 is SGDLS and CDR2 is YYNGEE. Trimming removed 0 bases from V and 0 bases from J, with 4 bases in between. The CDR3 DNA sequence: TGTGCCAGCAGCGTAGCCAGCTCCTACAATGAGCAGTTCTTC. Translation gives CASSVASSYNEQFF. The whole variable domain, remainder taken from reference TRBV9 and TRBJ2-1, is DSGVTQTPKHLITATGQRVTLRCSPRSGDLSVYWYQQSLDQGLQFLIQYYNGEERAKGNILERFSAQQFPDLHSELNLSSLELGDSALYFCASSVASSYNEQFFGPGTRLTVL.

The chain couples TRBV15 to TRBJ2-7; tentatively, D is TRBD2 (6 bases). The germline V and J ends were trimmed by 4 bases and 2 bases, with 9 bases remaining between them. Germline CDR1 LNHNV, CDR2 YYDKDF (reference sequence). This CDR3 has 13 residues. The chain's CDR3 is CATSNGGAYEQYF. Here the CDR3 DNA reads TGTGCCACCAGCAACGGGGGTGCCTACGAGCAGTACTTC.

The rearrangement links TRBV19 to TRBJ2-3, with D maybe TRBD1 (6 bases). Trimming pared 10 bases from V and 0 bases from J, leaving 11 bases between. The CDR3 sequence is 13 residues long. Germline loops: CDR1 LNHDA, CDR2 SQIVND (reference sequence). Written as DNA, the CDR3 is TGTGCCACCAAACAGGGCAGCACAGATACGCAGTATTTT. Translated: CATKQGSTDTQYF.

In nucleotides, the CDR3 is TGTGCCAGCAGCTTAGAAGCTAACAATGAGCAGTTCTTC. The encoded protein is CASSLEANNEQFF. The gene calls are TRBV11-1 and TRBJ2-1; D gene ambiguous. The V end lost 1 base, the J end lost 5 bases, and 6 bases lay between the germline ends. The CDR3 is 13 amino acids. In germline, CDR1 is SGHAT, CDR2 FQDESV (reference sequence). The variable domain in full, with the rest retrieved from reference TRBV11-1 and TRBJ2-1, is EAEVAQSPRYKITEKSQAVAFWCDPISGHATLYWYRQILGQGPELLVQFQDESVVDDSQLPKDRFSAERLKGVDSTLKIQPAELGDSAMYLCASSLEANNEQFFGPGTRLTVL.

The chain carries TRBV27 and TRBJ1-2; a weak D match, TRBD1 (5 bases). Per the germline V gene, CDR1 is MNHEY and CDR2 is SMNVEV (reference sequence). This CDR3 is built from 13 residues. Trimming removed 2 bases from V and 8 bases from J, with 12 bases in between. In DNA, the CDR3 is TGTGCCAGCAGTTTAGGGCAGGGATGGGGCTACACCTTC. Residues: CASSLGQGWGYTF.

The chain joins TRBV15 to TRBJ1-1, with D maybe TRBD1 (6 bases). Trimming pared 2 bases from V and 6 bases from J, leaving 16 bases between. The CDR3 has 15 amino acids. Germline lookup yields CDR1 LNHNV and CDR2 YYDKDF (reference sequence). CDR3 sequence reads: CATSRRSGRGAEAFF. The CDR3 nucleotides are TGTGCCACCAGCAGACGATCGGGCAGGGGCGCTGAAGCTTTCTTT.